A single sample is the source of the 31 T cell receptor beta chains below, sequenced in a study of blood T cell repertoires in COVID-19. The assay was immunoSEQ multiplex PCR, and TCRdb's table has in-frame clones only and misses some. This table has 250,000 to 300,000 clones, around 83% appearing once. Input material: peripheral blood. These receptors were collected from a man older than 75 with acute or convalescent COVID-19.

CDR3 sequence reads: CASSSSGPPHQETQYF. Written as DNA, the CDR3 is TGTGCCAGCAGTTCCTCAGGCCCACCCCACCAAGAGACCCAGTACTTC. This rearrangement joins TRBV27 to TRBJ2-5; D unresolved. The CDR3 is 16 residues long. CDR1 and CDR2 (germline): MNHEY, SMNVEV (reference sequence). With 4 bases removed from V and 0 bases from J, the gap between germline ends came to 15 bases.

The gene calls are TRBV27 and TRBJ2-5; 14 bases are a match to TRBD2. This CDR3 region has 19 residues. Germline V gene lookup returns CDR1 MNHEY and CDR2 SMNVEV (reference sequence). J lost 1 base, V lost 6 bases, and 13 bases had no gene match. CDR3 in amino acids: CASRGMGTSGRRSQETQYF. The CDR3 nucleotides read TGTGCCAGCAGGGGTATGGGGACTAGCGGGAGAAGGTCCCAAGAGACCCAGTACTTC.

This clone was recorded only once. V is TRBV29-1 and J is TRBJ2-3; D is possibly TRBD2 (6 bases). The V gene lost 6 bases and the J gene lost 3 bases, with 10 bases spanning the gap. CDR1 and CDR2 (germline): SQVTM, ANQGSEA. The CDR3 runs 12 residues. DNA for the CDR3: TGCAGCGTAGAGGACTATACAGATACGCAGTATTTT. This codes for CSVEDYTDTQYF.

CDR3: CASSPLPGTRSSYNSPLHF. The CDR3 DNA is TGCGCCAGCAGCCCCCTCCCCGGGACACGTAGCTCCTATAATTCACCCCTCCACTTT. The chain combines TRBV5-1 with TRBJ1-6; the D gene is possibly TRBD1 (6 bases). V gave up 4 bases and J gave up 0 bases, with 20 bases separating them. Germline V gene sequence: CDR1 SGHRS, CDR2 YFSETQ. The CDR3 has 19 amino acids.

The rearrangement links TRBV29-1 to TRBJ2-3; the D gene is possibly TRBD1 (5 bases). In germline, CDR1 is SQVTM, CDR2 ANQGSEA. V lost 2 bases and J lost 4, with 16 bases in between. The CDR3 is made up of 15 amino acids. Here the CDR3 DNA reads TGCAGCGTTGAAACGATGGCAGGGTACGCAGATACGCAGTATTTT. This codes for CSVETMAGYADTQYF.

The CDR3 protein is CASRAGGLNTEAFF. In DNA form, the CDR3 reads TGTGCCAGCAGGGCCGGGGGGCTGAACACTGAAGCTTTCTTT. The V gene is TRBV28, the J gene TRBJ1-1; D is possibly TRBD1 (6 bases). Germline loops: CDR1 MDHEN, CDR2 SYDVKM. This CDR3 contains 14 residues. Between the trimmed V and J ends, which lost 6 bases and 0 bases, there was a span of 11 bases.

The chain combines TRBV19 with TRBJ1-4; maybe TRBD1 (5 bases). Germline V lookup: CDR1 LNHDA, CDR2 SQIVND (reference sequence). The ends were cut back, 3 bases at V and 7 bases at J, with 15 bases in the middle. The CDR3 contains 15 residues. CDR3 loop: CASSIRSQGSEKLFF. The CDR3 coding sequence is TGTGCCAGTAGTATCAGGTCTCAGGGTTCTGAAAAACTGTTTTTT. Together with reference TRBV19 and TRBJ1-4, the CDR3 gives the full variable domain: DGGITQSPKYLFRKEGQNVTLSCEQNLNHDAMYWYRQDPGQGLRLIYYSQIVNDFQKGDIAEGYSVSREKKESFPLTVTSAQKNPTAFYLCASSIRSQGSEKLFFGSGTQLSVL.

V usage is TRBV10-3 and J usage is TRBJ1-6, with 10 nucleotides matching TRBD1. The CDR3 is made up of 17 amino acids. J gave up 5 bases and V 6 bases, and 10 bases lay outside the gene matches. The germline gives CDR1 ENHRY, CDR2 SYGVKD. CDR3 loop: CAIRALDRGPNNSPLHF. The CDR3 region has the DNA TGTGCCATCAGAGCACTTGACAGGGGGCCAAATAATTCACCCCTCCACTTT.

The genes are TRBV12-2 and TRBJ1-4. TRBV12-2 is labeled a pseudogene. CDR3 length equals 16 residues. The CDR3 protein is CASRLALDGTNEKLFF. The CDR3 bases are TGTGCAAGTCGCTTAGCGCTAGACGGAACTAATGAAAAACTGTTTTTT.

This clone has at least ten counts. This chain uses TRBV7-2 with TRBJ2-1; D gene unclear. The CDR3 spans 15 residues. The V end lost 5 bases, the J end lost 4 bases, and 15 bases lay between the germline ends. Germline V CDR1 and CDR2: SGHTA, FQGNSA. The DNA for the CDR3 is TGTGCCAGCAGCCAAGACTTGCGGCAATACAATGAGCAGTTCTTC. Translating it yields CASSQDLRQYNEQFF.

DNA of the CDR3: TGTGCCAGCAGTTATACTAGCGGGGGGGCCAGGTACGCAGATACGCAGTATTTT. Its protein product is CASSYTSGGARYADTQYF. This sequence joins TRBV6-2 or TRBV6-3 and TRBJ2-3; 13 positions match TRBD2. Germline CDR1 and CDR2: MNHEY and SVGEGT. The CDR3 extends over 18 amino acids. Trimming took 3 bases from V and 4 from J; bases not matched to a gene: 10.

The rearrangement joins TRBV7-3 to TRBJ2-5; possibly TRBD1 for D (5 bases). The germline V and J ends were trimmed by 3 bases and 4 bases, with 9 bases remaining between them. Germline lookup yields CDR1 SGHTA and CDR2 FQGTGA. The CDR3 covers 13 residues. This chain's CDR3 is CASSLDNLETQYF. The CDR3 bases are TGTGCCAGCAGCTTGGACAACCTAGAGACCCAGTACTTC. Full variable domain (rest looked up from reference TRBV7-3 and TRBJ2-5): GAGVSQTPSNKVTEKGKYVELRCDPISGHTALYWYRQSLGQGPEFLIYFQGTGAADDSGLPNDRFFAVRPEGSVSTLKIQRTERGDSAVYLCASSLDNLETQYFGPGTRLLVL.

This clone has just a few counts. The rearrangement uses TRBV7-3 and TRBJ2-7; TRBD1 might be the D (6 bases). Germline V lookup: CDR1 SGHTA, CDR2 FQGTGA. V lost 5 bases and J lost 12, with 26 bases in between. There are 15 residues in the CDR3. The CDR3 loop is CASSPLLQGQRVAYF. For the CDR3, the DNA is TGTGCCAGCAGCCCCTTACTCCAGGGGCAAAGGGTGGCGTACTTC.

CDR3: CASSISDRGPNIQYF. The CDR3, as DNA: TGTGCCAGTAGTATTAGTGACAGGGGGCCTAACATTCAGTACTTC. The chain is built from TRBV19 and TRBJ2-4, with TRBD1 identical over 10 bases. The germline gives CDR1 LNHDA, CDR2 SQIVND (reference sequence). With 3 bases clipped from V and 7 bases from J, the junction kept 6 bases outside the gene matches. The CDR3 is 15 amino acids.

This chain connects TRBV9 to TRBJ1-2; D might be TRBD1 (6 bases). V was shortened by 0 bases and J by 0 bases, with 12 bases between the two germline ends. The CDR3 loop spans 16 amino acids. Looked up from germline, CDR1 is SGDLS and CDR2 is YYNGEE. The CDR3 spells CASSVGQVLTNYGYTF. The DNA of the CDR3 is TGTGCCAGCAGCGTAGGACAGGTATTGACTAACTATGGCTACACCTTC.

There are a few counts of this clone. The V gene is TRBV10-3, the J gene TRBJ2-2; 8 bases map to TRBD1. The CDR3 length is 15 residues. Germline V gene sequence: CDR1 ENHRY, CDR2 SYGVKD. The junction had 2 bases not matched to a gene; V was cut back by 4 bases and J by 1 base. CDR3 loop: CAISAGTGNTGELFF. CDR3 DNA sequence: TGTGCCATCAGTGCGGGGACAGGGAACACCGGGGAGCTGTTTTTT.

The V call is TRBV10-3, the J call TRBJ1-4; 9 nucleotides align to TRBD1. The J segment lost 8 bases and the V segment lost 6 bases, leaving 7 bases of the junction unmatched. The CDR3 runs to 14 residues. Germline loops: CDR1 ENHRY, CDR2 SYGVKD. DNA of the CDR3: TGTGCCATCAGCACAGGACAGGGGCCAGAAAAACTGTTTTTT. This encodes CAISTGQGPEKLFF.

This clone was seen repeatedly, ten times or more. The rearrangement uses TRBV20-1 and TRBJ1-1; a possible D gene is TRBD1 (5 bases). Between the trimmed V and J ends, which lost 3 bases and 1 base, there was a span of 18 bases. The CDR3 extends over 16 amino acids. Germline V lookup: CDR1 DFQATT, CDR2 SNEGSKA (reference sequence). In DNA form, the CDR3 reads TGCAGTGCTAGTAGGGGCAGGGACGGGAGGAACACTGAAGCTTTCTTT. Its protein is CSASRGRDGRNTEAFF.

The V call is TRBV9, the J call TRBJ2-7; 8 bases agree with TRBD1. V dropped 4 bases and J dropped 2; count of bases not matched to a gene: 8. The germline CDR1 and CDR2 sequences are SGDLS and YYNGEE. The CDR3 has 15 amino acids. The CDR3 DNA sequence: TGTGCCAGCAGCTCCCAGACAGGGGCACCCTACGAGCAGTACTTC. Protein: CASSSQTGAPYEQYF. Full variable domain (missing parts from reference TRBV9 and TRBJ2-7): DSGVTQTPKHLITATGQRVTLRCSPRSGDLSVYWYQQSLDQGLQFLIQYYNGEERAKGNILERFSAQQFPDLHSELNLSSLELGDSALYFCASSSQTGAPYEQYFGPGTRLTVT.

The chain uses TRBV19 and TRBJ2-7; D is undetermined. The CDR3 has 13 residues. Germline CDR1 is LNHDA and CDR2 is SQIVND (reference sequence). Trimming left V 5 bases short and J 4 bases short, with 12 bases between. In nucleotides, the CDR3 is TGTGCCAGTAGTCAGACGGGTCCTTACGAGCAGTACTTC. Encoded protein: CASSQTGPYEQYF. Looking up the rest from reference TRBV19 and TRBJ2-7 gives the full variable domain: DGGITQSPKYLFRKEGQNVTLSCEQNLNHDAMYWYRQDPGQGLRLIYYSQIVNDFQKGDIAEGYSVSREKKESFPLTVTSAQKNPTAFYLCASSQTGPYEQYFGPGTRLTVT.

This clone has a handful of counts. CDR3 sequence reads: CASSPRLFTGELFF. The CDR3 nucleotides read TGCGCCAGCAGCCCTCGACTTTTCACCGGGGAGCTGTTTTTT. The chain is built from TRBV5-1 and TRBJ2-2, with D hard to call. Trimming cost V 4 bases and J 4 bases, with 11 bases left between them. The CDR3 consists of 14 residues. CDR1 and CDR2 (germline): SGHRS, YFSETQ.

Here the CDR3 reads CASSSNLRTLSGNTIYF. CDR3 DNA sequence: TGTGCCAGCAGTAGTAATCTACGGACACTCTCTGGAAACACCATATATTTT. V usage is TRBV27 and J usage is TRBJ1-3; D is perhaps TRBD1 (5 bases). The V and J ends lost 5 bases and 0 bases respectively, with 17 bases between them. The CDR3 is made up of 17 amino acids. The germline V gene has CDR1 MNHEY and CDR2 SMNVEV (reference sequence).

V usage is TRBV27 and J usage is TRBJ2-7, with 9 bases matching TRBD1. The CDR3 has 19 amino acids. Germline V CDR1 and CDR2: MNHEY, SMNVEV (reference sequence). After removal of 0 bases from V and 4 bases from J, the junction contained 16 bases not matched to a gene. The DNA for the CDR3 is TGTGCCAGCAGTTTATCGATCAGGCCAGAGGACAGGGGATCATACGAGCAGTACTTC. Its protein is CASSLSIRPEDRGSYEQYF.

The chain uses TRBV5-1 and TRBJ2-7; 9 nucleotides match TRBD1. The CDR3 runs 15 residues. The trim removed 0 bases at V and 3 bases at J, leaving 4 bases unmatched. Germline loops: CDR1 SGHRS, CDR2 YFSETQ. CDR3 amino acids: CASSLESGQGYEQYF. In DNA, the CDR3 is TGCGCCAGCAGCTTGGAATCGGGACAGGGCTACGAGCAGTACTTC.

This clone has a handful of counts. CDR3 nucleotide sequence: TGCGCCAGCAGCTTCACCGCGGGGTCGTCTTCTGAGCAGTTCTTC. As protein: CASSFTAGSSSEQFF. The chain uses TRBV5-1 and TRBJ2-1, with a possible D match to TRBD2 (6 bases). Between the trimmed V and J ends, which lost 2 bases and 9 bases, there was a span of 18 bases. From germline, CDR1 is SGHRS and CDR2 YFSETQ. The CDR3 contains 15 residues.

There are a few counts of this clone. The J gene is TRBJ1-3, the V gene TRBV2, with D perhaps TRBD1 (5 bases). The CDR3 covers 14 residues. Germline V CDR1 and CDR2: SNHLY, FYNNEI. Trimming took off 6 bases at V and 4 bases at J, with 13 bases between the two ends. DNA for the CDR3: TGTGCCAGCAGAGAAAGACAGTTGGGAAACACCATATATTTT. Translated: CASRERQLGNTIYF.

The chain recombines TRBV27 with TRBJ1-6; TRBD1 might be the D (5 bases). The germline V gene encodes CDR1 MNHEY and CDR2 SMNVEV (reference sequence). Trimming removed 3 bases at V and 7 bases at J, with 16 bases between. The CDR3 totals 16 residues. The CDR3 sequence is CASSFGLWGENSPLHF. The CDR3, as DNA: TGTGCCAGCAGTTTTGGCCTATGGGGGGAGAATTCACCCCTCCACTTT.

The J gene is TRBJ2-6, the V gene TRBV7-9; 8 nucleotides match TRBD2. Germline CDR1 is SEHNR and CDR2 is FQNEAQ (reference sequence). The CDR3 extends over 17 amino acids. V lost 5 bases to trimming and J lost 0 bases; unmatched junction nucleotides: 6. CDR3 amino acids: CASSRDSGNSGANVLTF. CDR3 bases: TGTGCCAGCAGCCGAGATAGCGGGAACTCTGGGGCCAACGTCCTGACTTTC.

This chain joins TRBV6-1 and TRBJ2-2, with 7 bases matching TRBD2. Unmatched junction bases numbered 9, after V lost 4 bases and J lost 4 bases. This CDR3 spans 16 amino acids. Germline V lookup: CDR1 MNHNS, CDR2 SASEGT. CDR3 DNA: TGTGCCAGCAGTGGGGGGGGGAGCGGTGTCACCGGGGAGCTGTTTTTT. This encodes CASSGGGSGVTGELFF.

The genes are TRBV5-1 and TRBJ2-7; possibly TRBD1 for D (6 bases). The ends were cut back, 3 bases at V and 5 bases at J, with 18 bases in the middle. Germline CDR1 reads SGHRS; CDR2 reads YFSETQ. The CDR3 sequence is 15 residues long. This chain's CDR3 is CASSSEGGRMNEQYF. The CDR3, as DNA: TGCGCCAGCAGCTCCGAAGGGGGTCGGATGAACGAGCAGTACTTC.

The rearrangement uses TRBV2 and TRBJ2-3; D unresolved. This CDR3 contains 14 residues. V gave up 10 bases and J gave up 0 bases, with 14 bases separating them. CDR1 and CDR2 from the germline V gene are SNHLY and FYNNEI. This CDR3 reads CAIKTRRSTDTQYF. The CDR3 DNA sequence: TGTGCCATCAAGACTCGCAGAAGCACAGATACGCAGTATTTT. The variable domain in full, with the rest retrieved from reference TRBV2 and TRBJ2-3, is EPEVTQTPSHQVTQMGQEVILRCVPISNHLYFYWYRQILGQKVEFLVSFYNNEISEKSEIFDDQFSVERPDGSNFTLKIRSTKLEDSAMYFCAIKTRRSTDTQYFGPGTRLTVL.